This TCR beta chain comes out of a study of T cells in Graves' hyperthyroidism and ophthalmopathy. Overall study: Before treatment of any kind, peripheral blood was taken at initial diagnosis.

V was shortened by 0 bases and J by 7 bases, with 12 bases between the two germline ends. This CDR3 spans 14 amino acids. Germline V gives CDR1 LGHDT, CDR2 YNNKEL (reference sequence). This clonotype occurred many times. At least 3 on the Clinical Activity Score was recorded for ophthalmopathy patients, who also had NOSPECS grade at least 4 and duration under 3 months. TCR beta CDR3 sequences were amplified from RNA transcripts. HTBI primers were the set used in a first-round RT-PCR of the TCR CDR3. TCRdb analysed the multiplex PCR reads with MiXCR anew, one entry per CDR3 protein. The sample lists approximately 400,000 distinct CDR3 sequences; 13% to 15% were seen once.

The chain employs TRBV3-1 and TRBJ2-5, with a tentative D call TRBD2 (5 bases). The sequencing input was blood. The sequence came from a woman in her 30s with Graves' ophthalmopathy. The CDR3 protein is CASSQERRDGTQYF. Written as DNA, the CDR3 is TGTGCCAGCAGCCAAGAACGACGGGATGGGACCCAGTACTTC.